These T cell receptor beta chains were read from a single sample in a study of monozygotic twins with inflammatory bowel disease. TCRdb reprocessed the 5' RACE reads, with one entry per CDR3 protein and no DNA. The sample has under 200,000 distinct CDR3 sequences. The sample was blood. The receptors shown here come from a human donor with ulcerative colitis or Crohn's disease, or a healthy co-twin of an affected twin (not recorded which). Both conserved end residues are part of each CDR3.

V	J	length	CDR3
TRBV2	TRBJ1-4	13	CASSKLKNEKLFF
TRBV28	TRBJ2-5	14	CASSLADLPETQYF
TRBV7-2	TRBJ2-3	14	CASSHPGAKDTQYF
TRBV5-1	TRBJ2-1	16	CASSLAGGSGHNEQFF
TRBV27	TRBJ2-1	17	CASSLSLRLLGYNEQFF
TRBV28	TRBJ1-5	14	CASSPGIRNQPQHF
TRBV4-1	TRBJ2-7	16	CASSQDPRALGDEQYF
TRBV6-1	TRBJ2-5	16	CASSRLAGGVGETQYF
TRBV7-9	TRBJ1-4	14	CASSLGGGPEKLFF
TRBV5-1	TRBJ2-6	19	CASSLTGGLTFSGANVLTF
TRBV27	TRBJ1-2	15	CATCRTGDSKGGYTF
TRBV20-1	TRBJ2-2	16	CSARDLDREDTGELFF
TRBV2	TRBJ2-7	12	CASSETGGEQYF
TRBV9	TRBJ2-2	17	CASSVAMGLADTGELFF
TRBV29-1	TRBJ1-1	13	CSADMTGNTEAFF
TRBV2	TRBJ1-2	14	CASVIGNRLYGYTF
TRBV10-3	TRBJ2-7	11	CAISESGGQYF
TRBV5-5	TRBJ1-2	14	CASSPRDRFSGYTF
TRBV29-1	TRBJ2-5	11	CSVYRGETQYF
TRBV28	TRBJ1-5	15	CASSLDRVRNQPQHF
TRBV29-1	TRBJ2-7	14	CSVGGSGMTYEQYF
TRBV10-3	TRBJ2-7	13	CAISEERYYEQYF
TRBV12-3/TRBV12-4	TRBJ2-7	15	CASSLLLGHSYEQYF
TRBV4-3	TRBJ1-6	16	CASSQDPGLYNSPLHF
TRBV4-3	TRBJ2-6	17	CASSFWAGLSGANVLTF
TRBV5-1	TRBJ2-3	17	CASSLDLGGASTDTQYF
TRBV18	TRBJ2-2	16	CASSPPSGTAGGELFF
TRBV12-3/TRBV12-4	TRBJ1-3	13	CASSFLQGNTIYF
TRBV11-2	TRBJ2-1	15	CASSPLAGVYNEQFF
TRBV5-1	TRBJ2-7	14	CASSLGQSSYEQYF
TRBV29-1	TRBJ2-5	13	CSVEEGGGQTQYF
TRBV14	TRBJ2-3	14	CASSPLTSFDTQYF
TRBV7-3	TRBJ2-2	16	CASSPDRAVAAGELFF
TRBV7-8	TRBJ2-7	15	CASSSRRETRYEQYF
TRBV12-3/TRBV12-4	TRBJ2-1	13	CASRPSGSDEQFF
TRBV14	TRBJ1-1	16	CASSQGVPFGRSEAFF